The entry that follows covers one T cell receptor (beta chain) sequence. This specimen comes from a study of control samples from healthy donors and cancer patients. CDR1 is GTSNPN and CDR2 is SVGIG in the germline V gene (reference sequence). The CDR3 is made up of 12 amino acids. V was trimmed by 1 base and J by 1 base, leaving 4 bases between them. Method: immunoSEQ multiplex PCR; TCRdb's copy keeps in-frame clones and lacks some. The data show about 120,000 clones, 89% seen once. The specimen was blood. V gene TRBV30 combines with J gene TRBJ1-2; D remains ambiguous. The source is a man aged 50-59 years in good health. This CDR3 reads CAWSDSNYGYTF. The CDR3 nucleotides read TGTGCCTGGAGTGACAGTAACTATGGCTACACCTTC.